The subject of this entry is one T cell receptor (beta chain). Its specificity is not known. This entry comes from a study of radiotherapy plus CTLA-4 blockade in lung cancer. In germline, CDR1 is SGHRS, CDR2 YFSETQ. V was shortened by 5 bases and J by 4 bases, with 19 bases between the two germline ends. The CDR3 runs 16 residues. Whole-study results and caveats: Researchers report tumor-derived TCR clones expanding in blood after radiotherapy plus ipilimumab. It was early blood T cell clone dynamics, with interferon-beta, that reportedly best predicted response.

The data were produced by immunoSEQ multiplex PCR, yet TCRdb's version contains in-frame clones alone and is incomplete. The table lists about 66,000 clones, approximately 80% of them singletons. The sequencing used peripheral blood, collected from a patient treated with radiotherapy plus ipilimumab. The chain recombines TRBV5-1 with TRBJ1-3, with D possibly matching TRBD1 (6 bases). The receptor comes from a human donor with non-small cell lung cancer who had a partial response to radiotherapy plus ipilimumab. Here the CDR3 DNA reads TGCGCCAGCAGATGGGCTGGGGCAGGGGACGGAAACACCATATATTTT. It specifies CASRWAGAGDGNTIYF.